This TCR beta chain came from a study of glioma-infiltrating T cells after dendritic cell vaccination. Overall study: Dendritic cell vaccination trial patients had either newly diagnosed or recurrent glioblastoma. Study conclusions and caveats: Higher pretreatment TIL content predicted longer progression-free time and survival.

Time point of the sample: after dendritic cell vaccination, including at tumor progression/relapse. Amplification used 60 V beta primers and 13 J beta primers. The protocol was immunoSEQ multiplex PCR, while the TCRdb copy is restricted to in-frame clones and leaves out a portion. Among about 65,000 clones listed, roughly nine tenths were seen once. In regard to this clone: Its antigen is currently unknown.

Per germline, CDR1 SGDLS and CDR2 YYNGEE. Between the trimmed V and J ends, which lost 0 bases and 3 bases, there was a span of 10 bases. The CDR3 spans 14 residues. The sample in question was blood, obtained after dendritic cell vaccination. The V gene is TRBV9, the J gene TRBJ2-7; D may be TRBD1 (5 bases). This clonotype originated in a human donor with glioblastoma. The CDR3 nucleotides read TGTGCCAGCAGCGTAGTGCCAGGGAACTACGAGCAGTACTTC. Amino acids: CASSVVPGNYEQYF.